Included here is one T cell receptor beta chain sequence, with context. This record comes from a study of blood T cell repertoires in COVID-19. Study information: Acute-phase and convalescent COVID-19 samples originated in the United States, Italy and Spain. Sources were T cells, B-cell-depleted T cells, or PBMCs; the material itself was cDNA or gDNA.

Original data processing: Estimates of nucleated cell counts were drawn from the amplification of reference gene primers. Method: immunoSEQ multiplex PCR; TCRdb's copy keeps in-frame clones and lacks some. Clone size and V and J calls were adopted from that table, with D and trimming inferred from the DNA. The sample yields 35,000 to 55,000 clones, approximately 84% seen once. Germline V lookup: CDR1 MDHEN, CDR2 SYDVKM. Trimming shortened V by 8 bases and J by 1 base, and 8 bases separated the two germline ends. The CDR3 loop spans 13 amino acids. This chain links TRBV28 with TRBJ2-2, with no clear D. Sequenced material: peripheral blood. This sequence was found in a woman in her 70s in a cohort sampled during active COVID-19. CDR3 bases: TGTGCCAGCCTCCCGGGGAACACCGGGGAGCTGTTTTTT. This sequence encodes CASLPGNTGELFF.